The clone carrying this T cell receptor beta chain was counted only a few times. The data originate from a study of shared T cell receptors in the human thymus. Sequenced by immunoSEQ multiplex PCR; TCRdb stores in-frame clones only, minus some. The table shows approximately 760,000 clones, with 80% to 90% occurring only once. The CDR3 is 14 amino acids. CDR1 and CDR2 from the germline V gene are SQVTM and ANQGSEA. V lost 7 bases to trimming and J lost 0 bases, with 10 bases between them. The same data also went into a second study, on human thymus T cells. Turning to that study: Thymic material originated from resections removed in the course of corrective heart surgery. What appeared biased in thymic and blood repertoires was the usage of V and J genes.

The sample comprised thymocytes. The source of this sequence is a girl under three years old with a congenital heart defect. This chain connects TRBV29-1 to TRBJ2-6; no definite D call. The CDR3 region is CSAYWSSGANVLTF. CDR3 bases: TGCAGCGCCTACTGGAGCTCTGGGGCCAACGTCCTGACTTTC.